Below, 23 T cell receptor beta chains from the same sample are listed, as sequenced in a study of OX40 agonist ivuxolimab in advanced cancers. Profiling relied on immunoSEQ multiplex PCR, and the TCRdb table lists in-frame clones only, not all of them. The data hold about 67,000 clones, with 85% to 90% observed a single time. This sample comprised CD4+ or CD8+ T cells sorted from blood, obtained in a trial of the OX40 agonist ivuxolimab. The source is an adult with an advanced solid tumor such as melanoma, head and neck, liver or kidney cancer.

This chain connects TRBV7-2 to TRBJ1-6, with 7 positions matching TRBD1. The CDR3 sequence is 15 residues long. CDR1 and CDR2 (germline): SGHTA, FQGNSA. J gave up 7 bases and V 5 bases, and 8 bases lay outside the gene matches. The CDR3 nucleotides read TGTGCCAGCAGCCTATCTGGGACAGACAATTCACCCCTCCACTTT. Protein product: CASSLSGTDNSPLHF.

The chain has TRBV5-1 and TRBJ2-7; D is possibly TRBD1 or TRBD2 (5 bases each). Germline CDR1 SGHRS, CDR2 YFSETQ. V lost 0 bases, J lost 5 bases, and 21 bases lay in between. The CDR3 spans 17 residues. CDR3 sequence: CASSLGGATYGTHEQYF. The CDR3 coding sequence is TGCGCCAGCAGCTTGGGAGGGGCGACCTACGGGACCCACGAGCAGTACTTC.

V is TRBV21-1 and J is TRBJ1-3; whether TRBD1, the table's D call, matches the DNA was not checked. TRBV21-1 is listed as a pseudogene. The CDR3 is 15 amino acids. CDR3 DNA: TGTGCCAGCAGCAGACAGGGATTCTCTGGAAACACCATATATTTT. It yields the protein CASSRQGFSGNTIYF.

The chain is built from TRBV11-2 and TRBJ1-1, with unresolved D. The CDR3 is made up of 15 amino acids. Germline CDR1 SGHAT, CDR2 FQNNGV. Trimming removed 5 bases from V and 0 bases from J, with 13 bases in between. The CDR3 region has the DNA TGTGCCAGCAGCCCCCGCCGCGGGTTGAACACTGAAGCTTTCTTT. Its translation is CASSPRRGLNTEAFF. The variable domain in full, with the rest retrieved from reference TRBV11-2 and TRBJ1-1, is EAGVAQSPRYKIIEKRQSVAFWCNPISGHATLYWYQQILGQGPKLLIQFQNNGVVDDSQLPKDRFSAERLKGVDSTLKIQPAKLEDSAVYLCASSPRRGLNTEAFFGQGTRLTVV.

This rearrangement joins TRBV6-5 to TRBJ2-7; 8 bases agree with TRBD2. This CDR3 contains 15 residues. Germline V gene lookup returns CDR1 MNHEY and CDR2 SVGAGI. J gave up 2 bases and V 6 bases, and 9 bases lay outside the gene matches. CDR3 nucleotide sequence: TGTGCCAGCAGCACACTAGCGGTTTCCACCTACGAGCAGTACTTC. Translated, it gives CASSTLAVSTYEQYF.

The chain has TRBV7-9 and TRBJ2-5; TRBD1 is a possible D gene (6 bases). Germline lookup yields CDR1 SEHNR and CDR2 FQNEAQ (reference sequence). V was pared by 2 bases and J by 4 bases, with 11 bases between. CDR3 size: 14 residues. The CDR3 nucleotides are TGTGCCAGCAGCTTATTTGGGGGCGGAGAGACCCAGTACTTC. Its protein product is CASSLFGGGETQYF.

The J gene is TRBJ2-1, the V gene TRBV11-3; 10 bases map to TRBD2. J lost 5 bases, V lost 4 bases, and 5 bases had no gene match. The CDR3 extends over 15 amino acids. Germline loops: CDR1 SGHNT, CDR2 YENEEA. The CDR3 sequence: CASSSSSGGDNEQFF. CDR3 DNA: TGTGCCAGCAGCTCGTCAAGCGGGGGGGACAATGAGCAGTTCTTC. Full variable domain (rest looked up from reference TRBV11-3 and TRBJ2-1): EAGVVQSPRYKIIEKKQPVAFWCNPISGHNTLYWYLQNLGQGPELLIRYENEEAVDDSQLPKDRFSAERLKGVDSTLKIQPAELGDSAVYLCASSSSSGGDNEQFFGPGTRLTVL.

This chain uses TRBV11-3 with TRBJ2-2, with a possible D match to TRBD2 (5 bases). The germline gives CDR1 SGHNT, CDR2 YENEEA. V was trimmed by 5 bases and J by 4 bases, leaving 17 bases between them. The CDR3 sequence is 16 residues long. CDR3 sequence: CASSPSSMGSTGELFF. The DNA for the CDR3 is TGTGCCAGCAGCCCGTCGTCCATGGGGAGCACCGGGGAGCTGTTTTTT.

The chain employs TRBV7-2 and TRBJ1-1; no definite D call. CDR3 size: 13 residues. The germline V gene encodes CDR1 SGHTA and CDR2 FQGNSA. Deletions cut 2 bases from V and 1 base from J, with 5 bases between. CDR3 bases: TGTGCCAGCAGCTTACAGAGGAACACTGAAGCTTTCTTT. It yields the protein CASSLQRNTEAFF.

Written as DNA, the CDR3 is TGTGCCAGCTCACCGAGTGGGAACACTGAAGCTTTCTTT. This translates into CASSPSGNTEAFF. This chain connects TRBV18 to TRBJ1-1; D unclear. From germline, CDR1 is KGHSH and CDR2 LQKENI. Trimming shortened V by 3 bases and J by 1 base, and 6 bases separated the two germline ends. The CDR3 spans 13 residues.

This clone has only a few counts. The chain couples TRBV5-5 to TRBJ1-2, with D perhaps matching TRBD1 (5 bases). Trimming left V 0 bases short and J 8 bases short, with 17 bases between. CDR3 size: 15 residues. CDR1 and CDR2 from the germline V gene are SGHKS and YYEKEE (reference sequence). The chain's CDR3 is CASSLGPQGLRGYTF. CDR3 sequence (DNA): TGTGCCAGCAGCTTGGGACCCCAGGGTCTGAGGGGCTACACCTTC.

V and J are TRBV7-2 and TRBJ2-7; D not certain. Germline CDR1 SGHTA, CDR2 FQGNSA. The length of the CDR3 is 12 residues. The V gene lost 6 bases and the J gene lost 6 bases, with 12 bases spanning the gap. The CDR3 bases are TGTGCCAGCAGTCCAGGTACGGGCGAGCAGTACTTC. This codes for CASSPGTGEQYF.

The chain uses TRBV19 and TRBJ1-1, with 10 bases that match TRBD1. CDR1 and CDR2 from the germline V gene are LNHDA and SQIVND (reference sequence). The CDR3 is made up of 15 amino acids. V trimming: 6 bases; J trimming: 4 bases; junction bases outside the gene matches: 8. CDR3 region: CASRGGRTGGTEAFF. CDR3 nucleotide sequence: TGTGCCAGTAGGGGTGGTCGGACAGGGGGCACTGAAGCTTTCTTT. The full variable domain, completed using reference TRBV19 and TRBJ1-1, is DGGITQSPKYLFRKEGQNVTLSCEQNLNHDAMYWYRQDPGQGLRLIYYSQIVNDFQKGDIAEGYSVSREKKESFPLTVTSAQKNPTAFYLCASRGGRTGGTEAFFGQGTRLTVV.

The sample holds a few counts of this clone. The CDR3 sequence is CASSIESRTTRLDNEQFF. The DNA of the CDR3 is TGTGCCAGTAGTATAGAGAGTAGAACGACCCGCCTAGACAATGAGCAGTTCTTC. V is TRBV19 and J is TRBJ2-1; unclear D gene. Trimming left V 0 bases short and J 5 bases short, with 20 bases between. The CDR3 loop spans 18 amino acids. CDR1 LNHDA and CDR2 SQIVND come from the germline V gene (reference sequence). Variable domain in full (rest from reference TRBV19 and TRBJ2-1): DGGITQSPKYLFRKEGQNVTLSCEQNLNHDAMYWYRQDPGQGLRLIYYSQIVNDFQKGDIAEGYSVSREKKESFPLTVTSAQKNPTAFYLCASSIESRTTRLDNEQFFGPGTRLTVL.

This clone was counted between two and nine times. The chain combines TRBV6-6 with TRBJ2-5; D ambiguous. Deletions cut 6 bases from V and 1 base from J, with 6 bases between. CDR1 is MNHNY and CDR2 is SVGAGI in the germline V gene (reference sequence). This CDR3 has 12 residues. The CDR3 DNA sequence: TGTGCCAGCAGCCGACCCCAAGAGACCCAGTACTTC. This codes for CASSRPQETQYF.

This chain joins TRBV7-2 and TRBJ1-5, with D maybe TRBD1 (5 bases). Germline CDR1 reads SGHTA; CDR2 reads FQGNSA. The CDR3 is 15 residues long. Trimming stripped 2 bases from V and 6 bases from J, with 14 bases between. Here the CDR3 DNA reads TGTGCCAGCAGCTTAATGGGGCAGGAGAGTCAGCCCCAGCATTTT. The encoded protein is CASSLMGQESQPQHF. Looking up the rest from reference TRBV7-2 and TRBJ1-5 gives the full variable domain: GAGVSQSPSNKVTEKGKDVELRCDPISGHTALYWYRQSLGQGLEFLIYFQGNSAPDKSGLPSDRFSAERTGGSVSTLTIQRTQQEDSAVYLCASSLMGQESQPQHFGDGTRLSIL.

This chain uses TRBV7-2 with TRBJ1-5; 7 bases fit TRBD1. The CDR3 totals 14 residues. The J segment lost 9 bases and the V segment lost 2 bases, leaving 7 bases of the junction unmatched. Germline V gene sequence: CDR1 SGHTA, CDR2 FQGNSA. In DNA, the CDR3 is TGTGCCAGCAGCTTAAGGGCCCCAGGGGGGCCCCAGCATTTT. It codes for CASSLRAPGGPQHF.

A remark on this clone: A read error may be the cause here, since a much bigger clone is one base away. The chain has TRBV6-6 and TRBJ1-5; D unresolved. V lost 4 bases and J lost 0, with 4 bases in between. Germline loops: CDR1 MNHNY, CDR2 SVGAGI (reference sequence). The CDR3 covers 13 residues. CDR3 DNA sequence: TGTGCCAGCAGTTCCGATAGCAATCAGCCCCAGCATTTT. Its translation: CASSSDSNQPQHF.

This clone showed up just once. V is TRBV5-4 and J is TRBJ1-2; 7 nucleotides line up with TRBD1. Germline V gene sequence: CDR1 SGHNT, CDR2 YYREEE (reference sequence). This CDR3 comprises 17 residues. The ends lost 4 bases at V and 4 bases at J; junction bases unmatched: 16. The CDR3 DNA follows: TGTGCCAGCAGCCGAATAGGACAGGTGGGGCTGGGCTATGGCTACACCTTC. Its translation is CASSRIGQVGLGYGYTF.

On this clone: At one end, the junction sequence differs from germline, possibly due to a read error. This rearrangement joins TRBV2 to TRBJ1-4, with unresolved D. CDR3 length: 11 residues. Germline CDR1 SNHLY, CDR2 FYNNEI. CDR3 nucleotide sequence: TGTGCCAGCAATGGGCAGGCCCGGATGATTTTT. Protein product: CASNGQARMIF.

CDR3: CASSQDSVRYYEQYF. The CDR3 DNA sequence: TGTGCCAGCAGCCAAGATTCGGTCAGATACTACGAGCAGTACTTC. The J gene is TRBJ2-7, the V gene TRBV14, with unresolved D. V lost 0 bases to trimming and J lost 3 bases, with 12 bases between them. Germline CDR1 and CDR2: SGHDN and FVKESK. There are 15 residues in the CDR3. The whole variable domain, filled in from reference TRBV14 and TRBJ2-7, reads EAGVTQFPSHSVIEKGQTVTLRCDPISGHDNLYWYRRVMGKEIKFLLHFVKESKQDESGMPNNRFLAERTGGTYSTLKVQPAELEDSGVYFCASSQDSVRYYEQYFGPGTRLTVT.

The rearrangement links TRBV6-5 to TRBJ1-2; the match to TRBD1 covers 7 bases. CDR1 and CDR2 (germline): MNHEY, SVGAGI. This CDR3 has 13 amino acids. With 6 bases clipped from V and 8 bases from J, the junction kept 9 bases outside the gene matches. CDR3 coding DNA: TGTGCCAGCAGCTTGACAGGGAGGCAAGGCTACACCTTC. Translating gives CASSLTGRQGYTF.

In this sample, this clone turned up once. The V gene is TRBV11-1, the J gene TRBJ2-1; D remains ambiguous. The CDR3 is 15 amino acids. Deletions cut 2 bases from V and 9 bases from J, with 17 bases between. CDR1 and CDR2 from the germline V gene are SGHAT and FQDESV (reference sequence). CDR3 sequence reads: CASSLRGREVSEQFF. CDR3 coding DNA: TGTGCCAGCAGCTTACGTGGCAGAGAAGTCAGTGAGCAGTTCTTC.